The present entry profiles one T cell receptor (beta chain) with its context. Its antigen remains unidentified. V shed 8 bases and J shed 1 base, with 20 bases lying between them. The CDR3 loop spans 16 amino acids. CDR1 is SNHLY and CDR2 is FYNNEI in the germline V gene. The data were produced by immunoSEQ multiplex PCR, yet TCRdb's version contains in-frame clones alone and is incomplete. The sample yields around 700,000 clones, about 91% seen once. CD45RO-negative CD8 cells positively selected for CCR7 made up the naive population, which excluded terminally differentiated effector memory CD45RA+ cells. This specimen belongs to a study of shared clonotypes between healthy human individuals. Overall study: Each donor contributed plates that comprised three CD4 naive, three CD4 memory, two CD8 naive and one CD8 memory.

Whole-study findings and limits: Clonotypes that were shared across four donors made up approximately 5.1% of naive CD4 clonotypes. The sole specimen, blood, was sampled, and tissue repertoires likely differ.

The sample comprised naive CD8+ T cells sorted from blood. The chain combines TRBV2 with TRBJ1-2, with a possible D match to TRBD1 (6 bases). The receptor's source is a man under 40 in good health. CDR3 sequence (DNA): TGTGCCAGCGCGGACAGAATAAACCCCCTTAACTATGGCTACACCTTC. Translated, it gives CASADRINPLNYGYTF.